The TCR beta chain under discussion was sequenced for a study of cytomegalovirus exposure and HLA in healthy donors. 60 Vbeta and 13 Jbeta primers were used in PCR. TCRdb keeps only in-frame clones here, not all; method: immunoSEQ multiplex PCR. The repertoire has 150,000 to 200,000 clones, 78% of them found once; the top ten carry approximately 3.4%. This clone has only a few counts. The antigen is not known. Germline CDR1 is LGHNA and CDR2 is YSLEER. The CDR3 contains 15 residues. The V gene lost 0 bases and the J gene lost 4 bases, with 12 bases spanning the gap. Study results and caveats: A missense DCLRE1C variant was associated with V- and J-gene trimming of TCR beta chains in a later analysis, and an independent cohort replicated the association. The study found most TCR sequences rare, yet found some public TCRs in many donors. On later analysis, the bulk of CMV-associated TCR beta chains appeared to be HLA-restricted.

The receptor's source is a woman aged 50 to 60 in good health and CMV-seropositive. The sequencing input was PBMCs. The chain employs TRBV4-3 and TRBJ1-1; D is possibly TRBD1 (5 bases). The CDR3 spells CASSQEGWTTTEAFF. CDR3 sequence (DNA): TGCGCCAGCAGCCAAGAGGGCTGGACAACCACTGAAGCTTTCTTT.